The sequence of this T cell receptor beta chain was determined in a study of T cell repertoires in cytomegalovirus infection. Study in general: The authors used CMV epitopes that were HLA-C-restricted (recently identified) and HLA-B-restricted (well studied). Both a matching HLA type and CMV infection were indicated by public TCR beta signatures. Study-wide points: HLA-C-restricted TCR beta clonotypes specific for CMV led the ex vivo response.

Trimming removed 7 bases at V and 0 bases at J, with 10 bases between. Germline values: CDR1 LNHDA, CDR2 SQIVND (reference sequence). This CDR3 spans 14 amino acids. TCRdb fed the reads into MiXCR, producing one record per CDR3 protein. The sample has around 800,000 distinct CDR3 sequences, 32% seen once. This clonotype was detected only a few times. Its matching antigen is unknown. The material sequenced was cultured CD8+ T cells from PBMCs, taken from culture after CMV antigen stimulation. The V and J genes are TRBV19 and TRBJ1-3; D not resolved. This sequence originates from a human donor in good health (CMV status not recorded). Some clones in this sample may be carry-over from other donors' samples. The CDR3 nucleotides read TGTGCCAGTATTGGGCGATTCTCTGGAAACACCATATATTTT. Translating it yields CASIGRFSGNTIYF.